The 23 T cell receptor beta chains below come from one sample, sequenced in a study of response to subunit inactivated influenza vaccine. TCRdb re-called the RT-PCR reads through MiXCR, storing one row per CDR3 protein. The table lists about 520,000 distinct CDR3 sequences, approximately 10% of them singletons. The sample consisted of PBMCs from blood, taken more than 35 days after vaccination. The receptor set was obtained from a man in his fifties who received an inactivated influenza vaccine.

V is TRBV5-4 and J is TRBJ1-4; 8 bases are a match to TRBD1. V gave up 0 bases and J gave up 13 bases; unmatched junction bases: 11. Germline CDR1 is SGHNT and CDR2 is YYREEE (reference sequence). This CDR3 has 15 amino acids. CDR3 bases: TGTGCCAGCAGCTTGGGAGGGACAGGAGCCCTCGGACTGTTTTTT. The encoded protein is CASSLGGTGALGLFF.

This clonotype was seen a few times. The chain links TRBV7-9 to TRBJ1-1; a possible D gene is TRBD1 (5 bases). V gave up 1 base and J gave up 1 base, with 7 bases separating them. The germline CDR1 and CDR2 sequences are SEHNR and FQNEAQ (reference sequence). This CDR3 has 14 amino acids. Here the CDR3 reads CASSLEGTNTEAFF. For the CDR3, the DNA is TGTGCCAGCAGCTTAGAAGGGACGAACACTGAAGCTTTCTTT. The full variable domain, with the rest looked up from reference TRBV7-9 and TRBJ1-1, is DTGVSQNPRHKITKRGQNVTFRCDPISEHNRLYWYRQTLGQGPEFLTYFQNEAQLEKSRLLSDRFSAERPKGSFSTLEIQRTEQGDSAMYLCASSLEGTNTEAFFGQGTRLTVV.

This chain links TRBV24-1 with TRBJ2-7, with D perhaps given as TRBD1 or TRBD2 (6 bases each). Germline CDR1 is KGHDR and CDR2 is SFDVKD. V lost 4 bases to trimming and J lost 1 base, with 16 bases between them. This CDR3 is 16 amino acids long. CDR3 in amino acids: CATSDNSGGASYEQYF. The CDR3 nucleotides are TGTGCCACCAGTGACAACTCCGGGGGCGCATCCTACGAGCAGTACTTC.

This clonotype was seen more than once but under ten times. This chain links TRBV27 with TRBJ2-7; 7 bases match TRBD1. Trimming at V came to 6 bases and at J to 0 bases, leaving 8 bases not matched to a gene. Germline CDR1 reads MNHEY; CDR2 reads SMNVEV (reference sequence). The CDR3 covers 15 residues. The CDR3 protein is CASSAGTVSSYEQYF. In nucleotides, the CDR3 is TGTGCCAGCAGCGCCGGGACAGTTTCCTCCTACGAGCAGTACTTC.

In its sample, this clonotype was seen many times. The chain combines TRBV20-1 with TRBJ1-2; D not resolved. Germline V lookup: CDR1 DFQATT, CDR2 SNEGSKA (reference sequence). The CDR3 sequence is 11 residues long. Deletions cut 7 bases from V and 8 bases from J, with 14 bases between. As DNA, the CDR3 is TGCAGTGTGCCGGCCCCATGGGGCTACACCTTC. Amino acids: CSVPAPWGYTF.

CDR3 sequence: CASSLVIGNSPLHF. The CDR3 nucleotides are TGTGCCAGCAGCTTAGTGATTGGGAATTCACCCCTCCACTTT. This rearrangement joins TRBV7-2 to TRBJ1-6, with D hard to call. The CDR3 has 14 amino acids. Germline-derived CDR1 and CDR2 are SGHTA and FQGNSA. V gave up 1 base and J gave up 7 bases, with 8 bases separating them.

The chain has TRBV20-1 and TRBJ1-1, with D maybe TRBD1 (5 bases). This CDR3 region has 12 residues. V gave up 3 bases and J gave up 6 bases, with 11 bases separating them. Germline V gives CDR1 DFQATT, CDR2 SNEGSKA (reference sequence). The CDR3: CSASDSGAEAFF. The CDR3 DNA follows: TGCAGTGCTAGTGACAGCGGGGCTGAAGCTTTCTTT.

Ten or more counts support this clonotype. V gene TRBV5-4 combines with J gene TRBJ2-5, with 10 nucleotides matching TRBD1. Per germline, CDR1 SGHNT and CDR2 YYREEE (reference sequence). The trim removed 0 bases at V and 1 base at J, leaving 0 bases unmatched. The CDR3 is 15 residues long. The chain's CDR3 is CASSLGTGGQETQYF. In DNA, the CDR3 is TGTGCCAGCAGCTTGGGGACAGGGGGCCAAGAGACCCAGTACTTC. The variable domain in full, with the rest retrieved from reference TRBV5-4 and TRBJ2-5, is ETGVTQSPTHLIKTRGQQVTLRCSSQSGHNTVSWYQQALGQGPQFIFQYYREEENGRGNFPPRFSGLQFPNYSSELNVNALELDDSALYLCASSLGTGGQETQYFGPGTRLLVL.

This clonotype showed up many times. This chain connects TRBV20-1 to TRBJ1-6; D gene ambiguous. The germline V and J ends were trimmed by 2 bases and 3 bases, with 5 bases remaining between them. The CDR3 is 13 amino acids. Per the germline V gene, CDR1 is DFQATT and CDR2 is SNEGSKA (reference sequence). The CDR3 here is CSARPDYNSPLHF. The DNA of the CDR3 is TGCAGTGCTAGACCGGACTATAATTCACCCCTCCACTTT.

This clonotype was observed a handful of times. One end of the junction does not line up with germline, which may come from a read error. The rearrangement links TRBV5-5 to TRBJ1-2; tentative D call: TRBD1 (5 bases). CDR1 and CDR2 from the germline V gene are SGHKS and YYEKEE (reference sequence). The CDR3 consists of 15 residues. The CDR3 DNA reads as TGTGCCAGCACCTTGGAAGGGGTTTCGGGCTATGGCTACACCTTC. It is translated as CASTLEGVSGYGYTF.

This clonotype has more than one count but fewer than ten. This sequence joins TRBV7-8 and TRBJ2-2, with 9 bases identical to TRBD2. This CDR3 region has 16 residues. Germline V CDR1 and CDR2: SGHVS, FQNEAQ. V gave up 1 base and J gave up 3 bases; unmatched junction bases: 3. DNA of the CDR3: TGTGCCAGCAGCTTAGGCGTAGCGGGAGACACCGGGGAGCTGTTTTTT. This codes for CASSLGVAGDTGELFF.

The table lists this clonotype with a few counts. The chain joins TRBV20-1 to TRBJ2-2; D is ambiguous. With 0 bases removed from V and 6 bases from J, the gap between germline ends came to 8 bases. CDR1 is DFQATT, CDR2 SNEGSKA, per germline (reference sequence). The CDR3 is 13 amino acids. CDR3 region: CSARERPAGELFF. CDR3 sequence (DNA): TGCAGTGCTAGAGAACGTCCGGCCGGGGAGCTGTTTTTT.

This clonotype came up many times. DNA for the CDR3: TGTGCCAGCAGTATAACAGGGGGCCTTAGCAATCAGCCCCAGCATTTT. This codes for CASSITGGLSNQPQHF. This sequence joins TRBV27 and TRBJ1-5, with 9 nucleotides matching TRBD1. V was pared by 5 bases and J by 0 bases, with 5 bases of the junction left unmatched. The CDR3 is 16 amino acids. Germline V CDR1 and CDR2: MNHEY, SMNVEV (reference sequence).

This clonotype has only a few counts. The genes are TRBV6-1 and TRBJ2-7, with TRBD1 matching over 7 bases. This CDR3 is built from 15 residues. Trimming cost V 6 bases and J 2 bases; bases outside gene matches: 10. The germline CDR1 and CDR2 sequences are MNHNS and SASEGT. This CDR3 is CASSPETGLAYEQYF. The CDR3 DNA reads TGTGCCAGCAGCCCTGAGACAGGGCTAGCCTACGAGCAGTACTTC.

This clonotype was recorded a few times. This chain uses TRBV10-3 with TRBJ2-7; 8 nucleotides line up with TRBD1. Germline trimming cut 2 bases from V and 2 bases from J; bases unmatched to any gene: 5. CDR1 and CDR2 (germline): ENHRY, SYGVKD. There are 15 residues in the CDR3. The CDR3 nucleotides read TGTGCCATCAGTGAGGCAGGGGGCTTCCCCTACGAGCAGTACTTC. Translating gives CAISEAGGFPYEQYF.

This clonotype was seen many times. The V and J genes are TRBV20-1 and TRBJ2-3; the match to TRBD1 covers 8 bases. Germline V gene data show CDR1 as DFQATT and CDR2 as SNEGSKA (reference sequence). Trimming took 2 bases from V and 4 from J; bases not matched to a gene: 14. The CDR3 is 17 amino acids. Here the CDR3 reads CSARSLGGQGAADTQYF. The CDR3 nucleotides read TGCAGTGCTAGATCCTTAGGAGGGCAGGGGGCCGCAGATACGCAGTATTTT.

This clonotype has just a few counts. The J gene is TRBJ2-7, the V gene TRBV6-1; the D gene could be TRBD1 or TRBD2 (5 bases each). Germline values: CDR1 MNHNS, CDR2 SASEGT. Trimming took off 7 bases at V and 1 base at J, with 14 bases between the two ends. There are 14 residues in the CDR3. The CDR3 region is CASTRDRTSYEQYF. DNA for the CDR3: TGTGCCAGCACCCGGGACCGCACGTCCTACGAGCAGTACTTC.

There are a few counts of this clonotype. This rearrangement joins TRBV5-1 to TRBJ1-5, with 12 bases that match TRBD1. V lost 3 bases and J lost 6; bases outside the gene matches: 4. The CDR3 extends over 15 amino acids. Germline V lookup: CDR1 SGHRS, CDR2 YFSETQ. The CDR3, as DNA: TGCGCCAGCAGCTGGGACAGGGGGCGCGGTCAGCCCCAGCATTTT. This encodes CASSWDRGRGQPQHF.

The J gene is TRBJ2-1, the V gene TRBV7-2; D not certain. The CDR3 totals 15 residues. In germline, CDR1 is SGHTA, CDR2 FQGNSA. V was cut by 1 base and J by 4 bases, with 11 bases left in between. In DNA form, the CDR3 reads TGTGCCAGCAGCTTAGAACGGGCCAGGTACAATGAGCAGTTCTTC. The encoded protein is CASSLERARYNEQFF.

This clonotype showed up just a few times. The J gene is TRBJ1-1, the V gene TRBV7-9, with a possible D match to TRBD1 (5 bases). Germline V gene data show CDR1 as SEHNR and CDR2 as FQNEAQ (reference sequence). CDR3 length: 13 amino acids. Trimming removed 3 bases from V and 7 bases from J, with 12 bases in between. The CDR3 sequence: CASSLAGRFEAFF. The DNA of the CDR3 is TGTGCCAGCAGCTTGGCAGGGAGATTTGAAGCTTTCTTT.

This clonotype was counted many times. This sequence joins TRBV5-6 and TRBJ2-7, with a tentative D call TRBD2 (6 bases). The CDR3 runs to 14 residues. The germline V gene has CDR1 SGHDT and CDR2 YYEEEE. The V and J ends lost 1 base and 4 bases respectively, with 12 bases between them. CDR3 loop: CASSLTGVLYEQYF. The CDR3 coding sequence is TGTGCCAGCAGCTTGACGGGGGTCCTATACGAGCAGTACTTC. The full variable domain, in which reference TRBV5-6 and TRBJ2-7 provide the parts outside the CDR3, is DAGVTQSPTHLIKTRGQQVTLRCSPKSGHDTVSWYQQALGQGPQFIFQYYEEEERQRGNFPDRFSGHQFPNYSSELNVNALLLGDSALYLCASSLTGVLYEQYFGPGTRLTVT.

This clonotype occurred many times. The chain uses TRBV5-1 and TRBJ1-1, with 7 bases that match TRBD1. Unmatched junction bases numbered 2, after V lost 0 bases and J lost 0 bases. The CDR3 runs to 15 residues. Germline V lookup: CDR1 SGHRS, CDR2 YFSETQ. CDR3 sequence (DNA): TGCGCCAGCAGCTTGGACAGGGGAATGAACACTGAAGCTTTCTTT. Protein: CASSLDRGMNTEAFF.

The chain links TRBV4-2 to TRBJ2-1; D not resolved. Trimming took off 4 bases at V and 0 bases at J, with 13 bases between the two ends. Germline V gene lookup returns CDR1 LGHNA and CDR2 YNFKEQ. CDR3 length: 16 amino acids. CDR3 sequence reads: CASSPPVRSSYNEQFF. CDR3 DNA sequence: TGTGCCAGCAGCCCCCCCGTACGGAGCTCCTACAATGAGCAGTTCTTC.